The table lists the clone carrying this T cell receptor beta chain with many counts. This entry comes from a study of T-cell reconstitution after alpha-beta-depleted transplantation in children. Unique molecular identifiers were built into the TCRbeta library. MiXCR, applied by TCRdb to the PCR reads, yields one record per CDR3 protein. This table holds around 380,000 distinct CDR3 sequences, roughly 11% found once. This CDR3 spans 15 amino acids. Germline V gene lookup returns CDR1 MNHEY and CDR2 SMNVEV (reference sequence). V lost 6 bases and J lost 10; bases outside the gene matches: 6. This sequence was found in a human donor who donated a stem cell graft to a child with acute myeloid leukemia. Sequencing used PBMCs from the stem cell graft donor, obtained from the stem cell graft. J is TRBJ2-1 and V is TRBV27; 16 bases match TRBD2. The CDR3, as DNA: TGTGCCAGCAGCGCGGGACTAGCGGGGGGGCAAGAGCAGTTCTTC. Translated, it gives CASSAGLAGGQEQFF.